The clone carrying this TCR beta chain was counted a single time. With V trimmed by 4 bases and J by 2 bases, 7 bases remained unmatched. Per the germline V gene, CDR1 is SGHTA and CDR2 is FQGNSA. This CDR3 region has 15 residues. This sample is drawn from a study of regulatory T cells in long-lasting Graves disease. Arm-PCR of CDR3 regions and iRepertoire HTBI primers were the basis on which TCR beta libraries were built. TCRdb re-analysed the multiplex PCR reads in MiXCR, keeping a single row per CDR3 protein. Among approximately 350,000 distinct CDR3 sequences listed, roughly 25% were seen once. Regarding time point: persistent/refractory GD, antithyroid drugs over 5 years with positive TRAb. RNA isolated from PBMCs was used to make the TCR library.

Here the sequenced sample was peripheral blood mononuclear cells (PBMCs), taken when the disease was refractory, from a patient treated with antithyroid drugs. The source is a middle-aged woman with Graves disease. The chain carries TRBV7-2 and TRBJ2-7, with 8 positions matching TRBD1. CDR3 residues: CASSSHGQGAYEQYF. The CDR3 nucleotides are TGTGCCAGCAGCTCCCATGGACAGGGAGCCTACGAGCAGTACTTC.